This T cell receptor beta chain is drawn from a study of cytomegalovirus exposure and HLA in healthy donors. Findings of the study overall: There were around 160 TCR beta chains listed as cytomegalovirus-associated. The TCR clusters that emerged in the first cohort tended, a later analysis found, to co-occur in the 120 or so validation repertoires. Reported performance of the classifier showed diagnosis of cytomegalovirus status with high specificity and sensitivity.

As concerns this clone: Its cognate antigen is unknown.

This table comes from immunoSEQ multiplex PCR, and its TCRdb copy is limited to in-frame clones, with some not included. Of 55,000 to 85,000 clones listed, around 93% are singletons. Deletions cut 6 bases from V and 8 bases from J, with 10 bases between. This CDR3 is 11 amino acids long. From germline, CDR1 is SNHLY and CDR2 FYNNEI. The rearrangement links TRBV2 to TRBJ1-1; D is possibly TRBD1 (6 bases). The material sequenced was PBMCs. This TCR derives from a woman aged 18 to 35 in good health and CMV-seronegative. This CDR3 is CASSGGQEAFF. The CDR3 nucleotides are TGTGCCAGCAGCGGCGGACAGGAAGCTTTCTTT. Variable domain in full (rest from reference TRBV2 and TRBJ1-1): EPEVTQTPSHQVTQMGQEVILRCVPISNHLYFYWYRQILGQKVEFLVSFYNNEISEKSEIFDDQFSVERPDGSNFTLKIRSTKLEDSAMYFCASSGGQEAFFGQGTRLTVV.